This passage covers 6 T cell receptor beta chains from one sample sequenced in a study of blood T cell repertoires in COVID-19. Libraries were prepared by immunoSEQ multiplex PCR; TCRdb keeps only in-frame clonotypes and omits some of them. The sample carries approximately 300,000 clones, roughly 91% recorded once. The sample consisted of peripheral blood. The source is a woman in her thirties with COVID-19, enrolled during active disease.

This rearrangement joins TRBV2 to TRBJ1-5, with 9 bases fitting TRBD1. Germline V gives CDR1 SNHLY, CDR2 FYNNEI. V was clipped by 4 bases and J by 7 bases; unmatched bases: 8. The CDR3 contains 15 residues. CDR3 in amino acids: CASSGPTGGGQPQHF. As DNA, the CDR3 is TGTGCCAGCAGTGGTCCGACAGGGGGAGGACAGCCCCAGCATTTT.

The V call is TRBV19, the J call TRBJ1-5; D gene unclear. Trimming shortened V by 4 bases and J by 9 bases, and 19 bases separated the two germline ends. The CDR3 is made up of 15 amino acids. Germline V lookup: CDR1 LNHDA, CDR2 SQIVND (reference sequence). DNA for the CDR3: TGTGCCAGTAGTAATCCGGGAGACCTATCTCGGCCCCAGCATTTT. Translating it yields CASSNPGDLSRPQHF.

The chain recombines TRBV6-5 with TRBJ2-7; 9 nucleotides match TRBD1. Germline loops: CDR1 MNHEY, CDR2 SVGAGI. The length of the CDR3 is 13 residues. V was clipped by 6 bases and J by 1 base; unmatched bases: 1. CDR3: CASRDRGSYEQYF. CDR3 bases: TGTGCCAGCAGAGACAGGGGGTCCTACGAGCAGTACTTC.

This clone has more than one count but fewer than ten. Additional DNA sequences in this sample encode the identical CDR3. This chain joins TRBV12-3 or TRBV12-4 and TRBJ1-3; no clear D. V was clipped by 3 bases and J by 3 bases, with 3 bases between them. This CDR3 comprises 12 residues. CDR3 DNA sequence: TGTGCCAGCAGTTTTAATGGAAACACCATATATTTT. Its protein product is CASSFNGNTIYF.

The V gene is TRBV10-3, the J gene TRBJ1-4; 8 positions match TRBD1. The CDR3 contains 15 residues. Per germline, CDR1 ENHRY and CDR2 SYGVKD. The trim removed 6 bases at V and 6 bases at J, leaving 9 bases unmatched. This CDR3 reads CAISPDRGLDEKLFF. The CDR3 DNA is TGTGCCATCAGCCCAGACAGGGGTTTGGATGAAAAACTGTTTTTT.

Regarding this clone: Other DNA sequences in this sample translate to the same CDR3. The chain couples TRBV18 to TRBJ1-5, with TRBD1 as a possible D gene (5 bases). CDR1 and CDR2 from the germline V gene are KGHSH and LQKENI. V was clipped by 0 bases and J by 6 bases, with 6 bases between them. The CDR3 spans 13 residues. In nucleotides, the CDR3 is TGTGCCAGCTCACCACCGGGGGGTCAGCCCCAGCATTTT. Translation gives CASSPPGGQPQHF.